This T cell receptor beta chain appears in the sequencing data of a study of blood T cell repertoires in COVID-19 (dated by TCRdb to the early 2020s). Study-level background: Samples covering the acute and convalescent phases of COVID-19 were provided by collaborators in the United States, Italy and Spain. Deeply sampled blood TCRbeta repertoires from subjects exposed to, actively infected with, or recovered from COVID-19 were included in the dataset. A freely available public database, intended as a resource for researchers studying the immune response to SARS-CoV-2, is where the repertoires were released. HLA class I and class II types, where available, came from metadata supplied by the sample provider rather than from assay-based typing. The prospective study material was composed of cDNA or gDNA derived from T cells, B-cell-depleted T cells, or PBMCs. Sample metadata almost always included a de-identified subject ID, COVID-19 status, age in years and sex. The samples were drawn from two sources: the first 160 participants of the ongoing ImmuneRACE study, and 1,254 subjects contributed by 6 global collaborators.

With respect to this clone: What this receptor recognizes is not known. Per-base quality was not reported, and no clone a single base away is much larger than it. Additional DNA sequences in this sample encode the identical CDR3.

The collaborating institutions used their own protocols to collect whole blood in K2EDTA tubes. For TCRbeta analysis, collaborators shipped samples as frozen whole blood, isolated PBMCs, or DNA extracted from either of those sample types. Its CDR3 holds 13 amino acids, cysteine through phenylalanine. Only the CDR3 DNA stays, 39 bases, in frame from base 1. Per the germline V gene (reference sequence), SGHNT is the CDR1 and YYREEE is the CDR2. Cut back by 0 bases and 2 bases, the V and J ends lie 5 bases apart. The immunoSEQ Assay, a bias-controlled multiplex PCR, was used to amplify TCRbeta CDR3 regions from genomic DNA. Per the authors' processing: Within the assay, amplification of reference gene primers was used to estimate how many nucleated cells each sample contained. To quantify the absolute abundance of each unique TCRbeta CDR3 rearrangement, sequence reads were collapsed and filtered. For each sample, productive Simpson clonality was calculated as the square root of Simpson's diversity index over productive rearrangements. TCRdb took over this immuneACCESS table, retaining in-frame rearrangements with V and J assigned. Such tables are incomplete; in checked studies, under half of the missing clones stem from an unresolved V gene, and the remainder is unexplained. That table is the source of V, J and clone size, and D and trimming were worked out from the DNA. Counted in this sample were some 130,000 clones; about 83% of them appeared once. The top ten clonotypes cover roughly 13% of the sample.

On the study overall, not on this receptor specifically: The quantity of clinical and demographic metadata differed by source and by participant and was supplied without curation.

The sequenced sample was peripheral blood. The sequence was collected from a human donor in a cohort sampled during active COVID-19. The rearrangement combines TRBV5-4 with TRBJ1-2, with TRBD1 perhaps the D gene, on 5 matching bases. The DNA sequence is TGTGCCAGCAGCTTGGCAGGGAACTATGGCTACACCTTC. This is translated as CASSLAGNYGYTF.